The clone carrying this T cell receptor beta chain has a single count. The sample originates from a study of blood T cell repertoires in COVID-19. Study details: Acute and convalescent COVID-19 samples came from the United States, Italy and Spain. PBMCs, B-cell-depleted T cells, or T cells were the source of the cDNA or gDNA that made up the material.

In the original analysis: Estimated nucleated cell counts came from reference gene primer amplification. TCRdb keeps only in-frame clones here, not all; method: immunoSEQ multiplex PCR. Clone size and V and J calls were adopted from that table, with D and trimming inferred from the DNA. The sample has 340,000 or so clones; about four fifths are singletons. The CDR3 length is 14 residues. Germline values: CDR1 SGDLS, CDR2 YYNGEE. Trimming took 0 bases from V and 5 from J, leaving 8 bases between them. Sequencing input: peripheral blood. The receptor's source is a man in his thirties or forties with active or convalescent COVID-19. The V call is TRBV9, the J call TRBJ1-4; D call uncertain. This chain's CDR3 is CASSVGVRNEKLFF. The CDR3 coding sequence is TGTGCCAGCAGCGTAGGAGTCCGAAATGAAAAACTGTTTTTT.